This TCR beta chain was identified in a study of cytotoxic CD8 clonotypes in ibrutinib-treated CLL (dated by TCRdb to about 2021). General notes on the study: In this cohort, 15 patients were treatment-naive and about a dozen were relapsed/refractory, while roughly 17 had unmutated IGHV. Responses were partial in roughly 24 patients and complete in 2; after median about 5.5 years follow-up, around 14 stayed in remission and roughly twelve progressed. Samples at response were collected after a median of around twelve months of treatment, with a range of about 6 to 40 months. On average, each sample yielded some 250,000 productive templates and around 100,000 productive rearrangements. Longitudinal samples were available for 26 of the 86 trial participants. Cryopreserved peripheral blood mononuclear cells were obtained prior to treatment, at the time of response, and at either disease progression or sustained remission. Every sample from remission and from progressive disease was obtained while the patients were still on ibrutinib. Here is what the overall study found, with its caveats: Sustained-remission and progressing patients did not have matched sampling times, and lymph node repertoires were not examined. Public clonotypes were rare and either contracted or stayed stable during treatment, and the rise in clonality at ibrutinib response reflected the expansion of private clonotypes. Clonality rose at ibrutinib response, remained stable during sustained remission, and dropped back toward baseline at progression. Baseline clonality was found to be higher than that of age-matched healthy donors and was strongly correlated with circulating CD8+ T-cell counts.

Turning to this clone: Its cognate antigen has yet to be identified. Base qualities were left out, and no much larger clone turns up one base away.

Each clonotype received, on average, 10x coverage in deep resolution sequencing performed on a MiSeq, where the target depth lay between 1 in 1 million and 1 in 200,000 T cells. The immunoSEQ hsTCRB Kit was used to generate TCR beta libraries. As for the authors' bioinformatics: The data were analyzed with ImmunoSEQ Analyzer and ImmunoSEQ Data Assistant, and V, D and J gene assignments followed IMGT definitions. Clonality was computed as one minus normalized Shannon entropy of productive rearrangement frequencies, ranging from 0 to 1. Public clonotype analysis was restricted to overrepresented clonotypes comprising at least 0.05% of each patient's repertoire. Repertoires from 10 to 15 age-matched healthy donors in immuneACCESS were used as clonality controls. Entries here come from immuneACCESS through TCRdb and include only in-frame sequences with V and J called. Some clones fail to appear in such tables; in the studies checked, an unresolved V gene covers under half of the shortfall, and the cause of the remainder is unknown. V, J and clone size are taken as reported in that table, and D and trimming were inferred from the DNA itself. Counted in this sample were 24,000 or so clones; 65% to 80% of them appeared once. The biggest ten clones account for 40% to 55% of the sample.

Sample time point, as interpreted from the label and publication: approximately 11 months on ibrutinib. For TCR beta library preparation, roughly 1.8 micrograms of genomic DNA was extracted from cryopreserved PBMCs. Longitudinal blood samples from CLL patients receiving ibrutinib monotherapy were subjected to high-throughput TCR beta sequencing. Patients were enrolled in a phase 2 open-label single-center ibrutinib monotherapy trial. The sample in question was PBMCs, obtained after 12 months of ibrutinib treatment. The sequence was collected from a human donor with chronic lymphocytic leukemia.

Here the CDR3 is given as CASSPRGARSGANVLTF. The DNA is TGTGCCAGCTCACCACGAGGGGCCAGGTCCGGGGCCAACGTCCTGACTTTC. The rearranged chain carries TRBV18 and TRBJ2-6, with the D call perhaps TRBD1 or TRBD2, as 5 bases match in each case. The CDR3 numbers 17 residues from cysteine through phenylalanine. The kept DNA is CDR3 alone, 51 bases in frame from the first base. CDR1 and CDR2 were assigned from the germline V gene as KGHSH and LQKENI. V lost 1 base and J lost 4 bases; the stretch between them is 14 bases long. This CDR3, with the reference TRBV18 and TRBJ2-6 proteins standing in past its ends, gives the full variable domain NAGVMQNPRHLVRRRGQEARLRCSPMKGHSHVYWYRQLPEEGLKFMVYLQKENIIDESGMPKERFSAEFPKEGPSILRIQQVVRGDSAAYFCASSPRGARSGANVLTFGAGSRLTVL.